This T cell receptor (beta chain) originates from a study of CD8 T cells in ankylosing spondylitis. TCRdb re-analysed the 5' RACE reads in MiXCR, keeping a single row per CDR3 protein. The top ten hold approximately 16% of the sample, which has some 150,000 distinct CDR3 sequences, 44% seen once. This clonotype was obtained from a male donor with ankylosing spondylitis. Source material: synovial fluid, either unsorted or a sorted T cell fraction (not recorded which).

CDR3 DNA: TGTGCCAGCAGCCCCCTCGGGTTCGGGTACACCGGGGAGCTGTTTTTT. This sequence encodes CASSPLGFGYTGELFF. This rearrangement joins TRBV2 to TRBJ2-2; unclear D gene. Trimming removed 6 bases at V and 3 bases at J, with 17 bases between. The CDR3 is made up of 16 amino acids. CDR1 and CDR2 (germline): SNHLY, FYNNEI. Full variable domain (remainder filled in from reference TRBV2 and TRBJ2-2): EPEVTQTPSHQVTQMGQEVILRCVPISNHLYFYWYRQILGQKVEFLVSFYNNEISEKSEIFDDQFSVERPDGSNFTLKIRSTKLEDSAMYFCASSPLGFGYTGELFFGEGSRLTVL.